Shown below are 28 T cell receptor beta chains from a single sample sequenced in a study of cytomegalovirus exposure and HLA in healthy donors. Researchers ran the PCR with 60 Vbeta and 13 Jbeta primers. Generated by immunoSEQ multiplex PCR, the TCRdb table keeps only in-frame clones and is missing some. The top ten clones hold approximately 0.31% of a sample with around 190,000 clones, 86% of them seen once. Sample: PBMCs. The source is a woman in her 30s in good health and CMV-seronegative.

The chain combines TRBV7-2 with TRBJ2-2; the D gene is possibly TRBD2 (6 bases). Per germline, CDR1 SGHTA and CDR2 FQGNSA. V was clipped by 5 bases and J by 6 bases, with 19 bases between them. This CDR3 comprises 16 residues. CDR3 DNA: TGTGCCAGCAGCCTCCAAGCGGGCCCTCCGTCCGGGGAGCTGTTTTTT. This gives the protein CASSLQAGPPSGELFF.

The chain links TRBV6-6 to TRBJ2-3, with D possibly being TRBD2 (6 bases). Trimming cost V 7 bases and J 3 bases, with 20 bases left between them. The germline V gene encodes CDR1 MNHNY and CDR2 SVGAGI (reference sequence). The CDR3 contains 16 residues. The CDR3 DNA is TGTGCCAGCAACTACGGGACTCCGCTTGGGACAGATACGCAGTATTTT. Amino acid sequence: CASNYGTPLGTDTQYF.

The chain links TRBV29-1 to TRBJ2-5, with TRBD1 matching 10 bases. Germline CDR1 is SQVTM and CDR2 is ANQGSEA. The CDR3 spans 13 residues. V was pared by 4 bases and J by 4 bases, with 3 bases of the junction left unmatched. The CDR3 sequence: CSVAGQGRETQYF. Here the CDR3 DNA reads TGCAGCGTTGCGGGACAGGGGAGAGAGACCCAGTACTTC.

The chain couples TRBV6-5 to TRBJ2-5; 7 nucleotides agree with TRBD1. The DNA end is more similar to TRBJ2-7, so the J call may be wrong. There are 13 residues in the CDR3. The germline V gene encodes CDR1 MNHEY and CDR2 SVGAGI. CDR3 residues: CASRPRGYYEQYF. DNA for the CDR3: TGTGCCAGCAGACCCAGGGGGTACTACGAGCAGTACTTC.

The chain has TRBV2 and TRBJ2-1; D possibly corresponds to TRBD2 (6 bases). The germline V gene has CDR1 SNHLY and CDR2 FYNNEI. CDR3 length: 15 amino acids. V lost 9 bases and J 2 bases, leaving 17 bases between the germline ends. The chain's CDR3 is CARDPNGGPYNEQFF. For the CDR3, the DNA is TGTGCCAGGGATCCAAACGGGGGACCCTACAATGAGCAGTTCTTC. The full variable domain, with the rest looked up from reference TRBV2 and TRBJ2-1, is EPEVTQTPSHQVTQMGQEVILRCVPISNHLYFYWYRQILGQKVEFLVSFYNNEISEKSEIFDDQFSVERPDGSNFTLKIRSTKLEDSAMYFCARDPNGGPYNEQFFGPGTRLTVL.

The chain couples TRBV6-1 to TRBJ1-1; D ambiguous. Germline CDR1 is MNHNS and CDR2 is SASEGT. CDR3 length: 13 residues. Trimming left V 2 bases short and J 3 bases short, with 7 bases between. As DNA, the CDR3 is TGTGCCAGCAGTGAATGGAGGGACACTGAAGCTTTCTTT. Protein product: CASSEWRDTEAFF.

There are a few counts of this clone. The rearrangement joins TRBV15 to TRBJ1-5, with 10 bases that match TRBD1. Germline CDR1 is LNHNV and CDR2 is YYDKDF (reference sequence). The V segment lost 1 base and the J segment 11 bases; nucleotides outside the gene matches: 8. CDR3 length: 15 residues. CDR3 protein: CATSRVRDRGQAQHF. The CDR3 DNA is TGTGCCACCAGCAGAGTCCGGGACAGGGGACAGGCCCAGCATTTT.

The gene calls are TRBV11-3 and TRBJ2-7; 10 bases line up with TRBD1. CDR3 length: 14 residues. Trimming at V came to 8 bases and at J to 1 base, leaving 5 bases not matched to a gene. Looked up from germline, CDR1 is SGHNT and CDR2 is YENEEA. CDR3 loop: CASGQGGDSYEQYF. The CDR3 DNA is TGTGCCAGCGGACAGGGGGGGGATTCCTACGAGCAGTACTTC.

CDR3 region: CASSLGGGNRNEQFF. The CDR3 nucleotides are TGTGCCAGCAGCTTGGGAGGCGGGAATCGGAATGAGCAGTTCTTC. The chain joins TRBV5-4 to TRBJ2-1; perhaps TRBD2 as D (6 bases). Per germline, CDR1 SGHNT and CDR2 YYREEE (reference sequence). The length of the CDR3 is 15 residues. V gave up 0 bases and J gave up 7 bases, with 14 bases separating them.

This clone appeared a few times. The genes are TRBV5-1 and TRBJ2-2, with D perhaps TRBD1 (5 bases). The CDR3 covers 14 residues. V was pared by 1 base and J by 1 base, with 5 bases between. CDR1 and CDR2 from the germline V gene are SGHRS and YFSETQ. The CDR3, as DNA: TGCGCCAGCAGCTTGAGGGGGAACACCGGGGAGCTGTTTTTT. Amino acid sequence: CASSLRGNTGELFF.

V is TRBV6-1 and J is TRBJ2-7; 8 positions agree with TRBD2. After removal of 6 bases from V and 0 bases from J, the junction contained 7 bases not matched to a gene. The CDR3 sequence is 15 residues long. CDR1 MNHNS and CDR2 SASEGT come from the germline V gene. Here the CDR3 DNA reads TGTGCCAGCAGACCACTAGCGGCGAGCTCCTACGAGCAGTACTTC. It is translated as CASRPLAASSYEQYF.

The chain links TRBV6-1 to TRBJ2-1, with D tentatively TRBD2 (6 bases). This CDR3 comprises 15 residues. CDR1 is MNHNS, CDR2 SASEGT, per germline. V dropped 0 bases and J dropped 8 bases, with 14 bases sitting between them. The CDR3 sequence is CASSEAGGRRYEQFF. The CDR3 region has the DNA TGTGCCAGCAGTGAAGCGGGAGGCCGGCGTTATGAGCAGTTCTTC.

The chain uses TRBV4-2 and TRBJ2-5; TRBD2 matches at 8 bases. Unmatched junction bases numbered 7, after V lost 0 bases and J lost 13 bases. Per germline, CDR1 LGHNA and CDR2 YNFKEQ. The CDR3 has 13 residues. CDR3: CASSQDHRAGVYF. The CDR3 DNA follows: TGTGCCAGCAGCCAAGACCATAGAGCGGGGGTGTACTTC.

CDR3 sequence: CAWKKGGGGPPHTQYF. The DNA for the CDR3 is TGTGCCTGGAAAAAGGGCGGGGGTGGACCACCACATACGCAGTATTTT. V is TRBV30 and J is TRBJ2-3; 7 bases align to TRBD2. The junction had 17 bases not matched to a gene; V was cut back by 4 bases and J by 7 bases. CDR3 length: 16 residues. CDR1 GTSNPN and CDR2 SVGIG come from the germline V gene (reference sequence).

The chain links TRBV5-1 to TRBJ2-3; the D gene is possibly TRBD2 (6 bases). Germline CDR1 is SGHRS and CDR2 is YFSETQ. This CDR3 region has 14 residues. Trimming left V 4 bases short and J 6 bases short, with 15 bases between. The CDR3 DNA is TGCGCCAGCAGCACGGGAGAGTGGGCGGATACGCAGTATTTT. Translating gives CASSTGEWADTQYF.

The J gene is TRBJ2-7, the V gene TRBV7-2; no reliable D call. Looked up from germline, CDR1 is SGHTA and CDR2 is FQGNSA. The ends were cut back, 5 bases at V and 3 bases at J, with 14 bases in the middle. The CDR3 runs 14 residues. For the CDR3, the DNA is TGTGCCAGCAGCCCCCTCAGACAAATCTACGAGCAGTACTTC. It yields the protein CASSPLRQIYEQYF.

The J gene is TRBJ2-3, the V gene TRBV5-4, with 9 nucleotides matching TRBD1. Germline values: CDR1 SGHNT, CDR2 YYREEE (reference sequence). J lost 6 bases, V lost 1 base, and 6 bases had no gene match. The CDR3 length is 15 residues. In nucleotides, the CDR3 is TGTGCCAGCAGCTTGACAGGGGGCGATGGGGATACGCAGTATTTT. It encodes CASSLTGGDGDTQYF.

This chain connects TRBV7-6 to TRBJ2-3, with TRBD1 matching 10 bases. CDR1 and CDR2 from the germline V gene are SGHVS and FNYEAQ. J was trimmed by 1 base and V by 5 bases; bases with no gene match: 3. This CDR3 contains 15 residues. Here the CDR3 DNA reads TGTGCCAGCAGCGGACAGGGGGGCCGCACAGATACGCAGTATTTT. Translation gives CASSGQGGRTDTQYF.

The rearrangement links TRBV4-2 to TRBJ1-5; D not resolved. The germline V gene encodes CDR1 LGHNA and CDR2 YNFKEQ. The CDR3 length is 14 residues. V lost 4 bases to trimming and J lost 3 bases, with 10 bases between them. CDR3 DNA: TGTGCCAGCAGCCCTAATGCTTTCAATCAGCCCCAGCATTTT. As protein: CASSPNAFNQPQHF.

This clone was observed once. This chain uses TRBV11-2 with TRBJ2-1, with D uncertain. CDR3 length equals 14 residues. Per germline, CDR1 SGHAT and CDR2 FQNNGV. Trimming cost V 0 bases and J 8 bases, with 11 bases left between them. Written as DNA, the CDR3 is TGTGCCAGCAGCTTAGATCCGGGTATGGATGAGCAGTTCTTC. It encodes CASSLDPGMDEQFF.

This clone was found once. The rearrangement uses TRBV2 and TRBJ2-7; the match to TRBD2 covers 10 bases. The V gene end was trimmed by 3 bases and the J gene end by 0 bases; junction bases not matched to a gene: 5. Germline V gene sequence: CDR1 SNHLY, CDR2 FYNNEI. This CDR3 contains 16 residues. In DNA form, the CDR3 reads TGTGCCAGCAGTGAGTGGAGCGGGGGGGCCTCCTACGAGCAGTACTTC. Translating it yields CASSEWSGGASYEQYF.

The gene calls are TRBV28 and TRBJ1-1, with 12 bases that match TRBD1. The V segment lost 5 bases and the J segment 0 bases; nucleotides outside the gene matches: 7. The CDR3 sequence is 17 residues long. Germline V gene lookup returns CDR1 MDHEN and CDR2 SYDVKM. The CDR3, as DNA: TGTGCCAGCAGTCGCTGGGACAGGGGGCGAATGAACACTGAAGCTTTCTTT. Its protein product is CASSRWDRGRMNTEAFF.

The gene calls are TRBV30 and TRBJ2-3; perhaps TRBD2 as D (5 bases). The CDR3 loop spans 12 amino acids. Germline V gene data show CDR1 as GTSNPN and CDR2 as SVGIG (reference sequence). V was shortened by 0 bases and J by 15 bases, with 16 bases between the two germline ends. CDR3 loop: CAWSVSAERRYF. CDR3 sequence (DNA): TGTGCCTGGAGTGTAAGCGCCGAGCGGAGATATTTT. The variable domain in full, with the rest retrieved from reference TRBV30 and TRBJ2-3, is SQTIHQWPATLVQPVGSPLSLECTVEGTSNPNLYWYRQAAGRGLQLLFYSVGIGQISSEVPQNLSASRPQDRQFILSSKKLLLSDSGFYLCAWSVSAERRYFGPGTRLTVL.

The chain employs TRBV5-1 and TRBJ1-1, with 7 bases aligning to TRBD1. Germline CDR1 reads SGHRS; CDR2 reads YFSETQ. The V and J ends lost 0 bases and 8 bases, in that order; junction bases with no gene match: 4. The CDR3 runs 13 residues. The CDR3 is CASSLVDRLEAFF. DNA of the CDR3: TGCGCCAGCAGCTTGGTGGACAGGCTAGAAGCTTTCTTT.

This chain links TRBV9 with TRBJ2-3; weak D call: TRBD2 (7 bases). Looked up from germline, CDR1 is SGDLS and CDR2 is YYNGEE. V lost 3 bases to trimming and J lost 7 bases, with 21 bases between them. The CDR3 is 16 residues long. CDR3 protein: CASSALGRGGGNTQYF. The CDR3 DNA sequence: TGTGCCAGCAGCGCCCTCGGGAGAGGGGGGGGAAATACGCAGTATTTT.

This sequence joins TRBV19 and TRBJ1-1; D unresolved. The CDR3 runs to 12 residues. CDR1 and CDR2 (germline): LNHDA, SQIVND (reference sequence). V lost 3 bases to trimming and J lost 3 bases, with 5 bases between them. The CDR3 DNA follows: TGTGCCAGTAGTATCGGGTACACTGAAGCTTTCTTT. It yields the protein CASSIGYTEAFF.

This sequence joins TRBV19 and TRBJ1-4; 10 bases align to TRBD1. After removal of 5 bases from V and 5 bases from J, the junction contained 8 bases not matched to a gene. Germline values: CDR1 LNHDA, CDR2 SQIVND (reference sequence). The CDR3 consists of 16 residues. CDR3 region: CASSHPPGQGNEKLFF. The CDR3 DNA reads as TGTGCCAGTAGTCATCCTCCGGGACAGGGGAATGAAAAACTGTTTTTT. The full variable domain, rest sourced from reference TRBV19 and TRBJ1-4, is DGGITQSPKYLFRKEGQNVTLSCEQNLNHDAMYWYRQDPGQGLRLIYYSQIVNDFQKGDIAEGYSVSREKKESFPLTVTSAQKNPTAFYLCASSHPPGQGNEKLFFGSGTQLSVL.

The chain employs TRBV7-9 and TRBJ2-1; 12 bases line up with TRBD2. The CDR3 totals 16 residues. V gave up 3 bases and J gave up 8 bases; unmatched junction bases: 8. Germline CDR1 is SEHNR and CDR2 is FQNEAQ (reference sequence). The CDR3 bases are TGTGCCAGCAGCTTTTCTAGCGGGAGGGCCGGGCATGAGCAGTTCTTC. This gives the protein CASSFSSGRAGHEQFF.